This T cell receptor beta chain appears in the sequencing data of a study of cytomegalovirus exposure and HLA in healthy donors. Study-level results: Among the CMV-associated chains, three were confirmed in vitro as specific for CMV antigens. The study recorded about 160 TCR beta chains that were cytomegalovirus-associated.

Profiled with immunoSEQ multiplex PCR; TCRdb holds only in-frame clones, not every one. The sample contains under 250,000 clones, roughly 83% of which appear only once. Worth noting for this clone: Its antigen is still unknown.

This CDR3 comprises 15 residues. Germline V gene sequence: CDR1 SGHDT, CDR2 YYEEEE. Trimming cost V 4 bases and J 6 bases; bases outside gene matches: 7. Donors were drawn from the approximately 120-subject validation cohort, separate from the approximately 620-subject first cohort. The chain combines TRBV5-6 with TRBJ2-1; TRBD1 matches at 10 bases. This TCR was recovered from a woman between 18 and 30 years old in good health and CMV-seronegative. The sample comprised PBMCs. The CDR3 nucleotides read TGTGCCAGCAGCGGGACAGGGGTCGGGTCCAATGAGCAGTTCTTC. It is translated as CASSGTGVGSNEQFF. The full variable domain, its missing parts supplied by reference TRBV5-6 and TRBJ2-1, is DAGVTQSPTHLIKTRGQQVTLRCSPKSGHDTVSWYQQALGQGPQFIFQYYEEEERQRGNFPDRFSGHQFPNYSSELNVNALLLGDSALYLCASSGTGVGSNEQFFGPGTRLTVL.